The present T cell receptor (beta chain) was sequenced within a study of memory CD4+ T cells and cytomegalovirus serostatus (dated by TCRdb to the late 2010s). For context, the study as a whole: A total of 35 or so healthy Belgian adults, of whom 9 were CMV seropositive and roughly 25 were CMV seronegative, were included in the cohort. The study sequenced CD4+ memory TCRbeta repertoires of a Belgian cohort with known cytomegalovirus serostatus to replicate a published TCR-based CMV serostatus classifier.

Single viable CD3+CD4+CD8-CD45RO+ cells were sorted as memory CD4+ T cells on a FACSAria II. To determine CMV serostatus, a Roche Elecsys assay was used that detects serum IgG against CMV pp150, pp28, p38 and p52. After the samples were thawed, total CD4+ T cells were enriched through positive selection using CD4 magnetic microbeads. The samples came from a separate study whose specific focus was interrogating the CD4+ T cell memory repertoire. Peripheral blood mononuclear cells were isolated and cryopreserved according to standard operating procedures, and serum was stored at -80 degrees C. The staining relied on CD3-PerCP (BW264/56), CD4-APC (RPA-T4), CD45RO-PE (UCHT1) and CD8-Pacific Orange (3B5) antibodies, and Sytox blue was used to exclude non-viable cells. V drops 4 bases and J drops 6 bases, leaving 13 bases in between. Measured from the cysteine to the phenylalanine, the CDR3 is 13 residues long. Only the CDR3 portion is preserved as DNA: 39 bases, with reading frame beginning at the first base. The germline V gene supplies CDR1 SQVTM and CDR2 ANQGSEA.

With regard to this clone: The target of this receptor is not known. Base-call qualities are not available, and no considerably larger clone is one nucleotide away.

Overall study outcomes, separate from this receptor: A median bootstrapped AUC of 0.95 with a 95% CI of 0.76-1.00 was achieved on the Belgian cohort by the original-framework classifier. CMV serostatus prediction reached a median bootstrapped AUC of 0.95 with the original framework and just under 0.93 with a US-trained random forest. Among the approximately 160 previously reported CMV-associated TCRbeta sequences, some 67 showed up in the CD4+ memory repertoires, with each one found in between one and five individuals. The results were interpreted as suggesting that the CMV-associated TCR signature is mostly present in the CD4+ memory repertoire. Only CD4+CD45RO+ memory cells were sequenced, unlike the original study, which covered naive and memory CD4+ and CD8+ populations.

Genomic DNA was extracted from sorted cells with the Quick-DNA Microprep Kit. TCRbeta DNA was amplified with the immunoSEQ hsTCRbeta kit following the manufacturer's protocol. An Illumina MiSeq instrument was used to sequence the TCRbeta libraries. The study's own analysis went as follows. Removing out-of-frame sequences left fewer than 2.5 million distinct TCRbeta sequences, an average of about 70,000 per individual. Each individual was scored by the count of roughly 160 previously reported CMV-associated TCRbeta sequences and the total productive distinct TCRbeta count. A beta-binomial model was reimplemented in Python, and scikit-learn random forests with default parameters were trained on US cohort data. Classifier performance on the Belgian cohort was reported as the median AUC with percentile confidence intervals calculated over 10,000 bootstrap iterations. The table was pulled from immuneACCESS by TCRdb, which kept in-frame rearrangements only. Such tables lose some clones; where checked, under half of the loss comes from unresolved V genes, and the rest has no known cause. D and trimming were read from the DNA, whereas the V and J calls and clone size are those reported in that table. The sample table contains 55,000 to 65,000 clones; only one count was recorded for around 76% of them. The ten largest clones capture 0.4% to 0.5% of the sample.

Here the chain combines TRBV29-1 and TRBJ2-1; the D gene cannot be resolved reliably. The TCR was taken from an adult in good health and CMV-seronegative. Sequencing was done on a sample of memory CD4+ T cells from blood. The sequenced DNA is TGCAGCGTTGGTTCTAGTTGGACCAATGAGCAGTTCTTC. It specifies CSVGSSWTNEQFF.